The 20 T cell receptor beta chains below all came from one sample that was sequenced in a study of blood T cell repertoires in COVID-19 (TCRdb year 2020). Library prep was done by the immunoSEQ multiplex PCR assay. TCRdb limited this immuneACCESS table to in-frame rearrangements with V and J called. A share of clones is missing; checked studies link under half to unresolved V genes, and the rest is unexplained. The sample contains about 250,000 clones, over 80% of them found a single time. Together, the top ten hold 2.5% to 3% of the sample. Sequences were obtained from PBMCs or T cells enriched from blood (not recorded which). The receptors stem from a woman aged 30 to 39 with acute COVID-19.

The J gene is TRBJ2-7, the V gene TRBV9, with D perhaps matching TRBD2 (6 bases). Deletions cut 0 bases from V and 3 bases from J, with 10 bases between. The CDR3 covers 14 residues. Germline V gene data show CDR1 as SGDLS and CDR2 as YYNGEE. The CDR3 loop is CASSVGGDDYEQYF. DNA of the CDR3: TGTGCCAGCAGCGTAGGGGGGGATGACTACGAGCAGTACTTC.

The chain uses TRBV19 and TRBJ2-7; possibly TRBD2 for D (5 bases). The CDR3 runs 13 residues. V was shortened by 3 bases and J by 3 bases, with 9 bases between the two germline ends. Per the germline V gene, CDR1 is LNHDA and CDR2 is SQIVND (reference sequence). CDR3 loop: CASSIEEDYEQYF. The DNA of the CDR3 is TGTGCCAGTAGTATTGAGGAGGACTACGAGCAGTACTTC.

The chain joins TRBV7-2 to TRBJ2-2, with a possible D match to TRBD1 (6 bases). The germline V gene has CDR1 SGHTA and CDR2 FQGNSA. V lost 3 bases and J lost 9, with 17 bases in between. This CDR3 spans 15 amino acids. The CDR3: CASSFRDTRFRELFF. Here the CDR3 DNA reads TGTGCCAGCAGCTTCCGGGACACTCGTTTTCGGGAGCTGTTTTTT. Combining the CDR3 with reference TRBV7-2 and TRBJ2-2 gives the whole variable domain GAGVSQSPSNKVTEKGKDVELRCDPISGHTALYWYRQSLGQGLEFLIYFQGNSAPDKSGLPSDRFSAERTGGSVSTLTIQRTQQEDSAVYLCASSFRDTRFRELFFGEGSRLTVL.

This clone was seen at least ten times. The CDR3: CASSQEPGLSGANVLTF. The CDR3 nucleotides read TGCGCCAGCAGCCAAGAACCCGGGTTGTCTGGGGCCAACGTCCTGACTTTC. The chain employs TRBV4-3 and TRBJ2-6; D is undetermined. Trimming took off 0 bases at V and 1 base at J, with 10 bases between the two ends. Germline V lookup: CDR1 LGHNA, CDR2 YSLEER. This CDR3 is 17 amino acids long.

The CDR3 here is CASSSNGIQETQYF. The DNA for the CDR3 is TGTGCCAGCAGCTCGAACGGGATCCAAGAGACCCAGTACTTC. The genes are TRBV7-2 and TRBJ2-5; D is possibly TRBD2 (5 bases). CDR1 is SGHTA, CDR2 FQGNSA, per germline. V was cut by 4 bases and J by 1 base, with 10 bases left in between. CDR3 length equals 14 residues.

This clone was seen only once. The chain recombines TRBV5-1 with TRBJ2-5; TRBD2 is a possible D gene (6 bases). Trimming shortened V by 4 bases and J by 2 bases, and 9 bases separated the two germline ends. Germline V CDR1 and CDR2: SGHRS, YFSETQ. The CDR3 contains 13 residues. Here the CDR3 reads CASSAGIQETQYF. The CDR3 DNA reads as TGCGCCAGCAGCGCGGGGATTCAAGAGACCCAGTACTTC.

Remarks on this clone: This sample also contains other DNA sequences that code for the same CDR3. The V call is TRBV4-1, the J call TRBJ2-7, with TRBD2 matching 7 bases. The V gene's germline CDR1 is MGHRA and CDR2 YSYEKL. CDR3 length: 15 amino acids. Losses at the gene ends were 0 bases for V and 1 base for J; bases not matched to a gene: 3. Written as DNA, the CDR3 is TGCGCCAGCAGCCAAGAAGGCGGGGGTTCCTACGAGCAGTACTTC. Amino acids: CASSQEGGGSYEQYF.

This chain joins TRBV19 and TRBJ1-5; 7 nucleotides align to TRBD1. The V and J ends lost 9 bases and 1 base, in that order; junction bases with no gene match: 9. CDR1 and CDR2 from the germline V gene are LNHDA and SQIVND (reference sequence). The CDR3 totals 15 residues. Here the CDR3 DNA reads TGTGCCAGCCTAGACCAGGGGGGCAGCAATCAGCCCCAGCATTTT. This gives the protein CASLDQGGSNQPQHF.

The chain links TRBV7-9 to TRBJ2-3; 7 bases line up with TRBD2. CDR1 SEHNR and CDR2 FQNEAQ come from the germline V gene (reference sequence). With 4 bases clipped from V and 6 bases from J, the junction kept 10 bases outside the gene matches. This CDR3 is 15 amino acids long. CDR3 sequence (DNA): TGTGCCAGCAGCTCTCCTTTGGGAGGGTTTGATACGCAGTATTTT. Its protein product is CASSSPLGGFDTQYF.

The CDR3 DNA is TGCGCCAGCAGCTCCCAGGGAGGATACTCCTACGAGCAGTACTTC. It encodes CASSSQGGYSYEQYF. V gene TRBV4-3 combines with J gene TRBJ2-7; D is perhaps TRBD2 (6 bases). The CDR3 extends over 15 amino acids. The V end was cut by 5 bases, the J end by 0 bases, with 14 bases between. Germline lookup yields CDR1 LGHNA and CDR2 YSLEER.

The genes are TRBV4-2 and TRBJ2-1, with D possibly matching TRBD2 (5 bases). CDR1 is LGHNA, CDR2 YNFKEQ, per germline. Deletions cut 1 base from V and 2 bases from J, with 12 bases between. This CDR3 is 16 amino acids long. The CDR3 DNA is TGTGCCAGCAGCCAAGGTGAAGCGGTGGCCTACAATGAGCAGTTCTTC. This codes for CASSQGEAVAYNEQFF.

This clone was detected only a few times. This chain joins TRBV6-6 and TRBJ1-5; 7 nucleotides line up with TRBD1. CDR1 and CDR2 from the germline V gene are MNHNY and SVGAGI (reference sequence). The CDR3 length is 16 residues. V was clipped by 4 bases and J by 3 bases; unmatched bases: 9. In DNA form, the CDR3 reads TGTGCCAGCAGTTCCCTGGCTACAGGGGACAATCAGCCCCAGCATTTT. Encoded protein: CASSSLATGDNQPQHF.

The V gene is TRBV11-2, the J gene TRBJ2-3; D is possibly TRBD1 (6 bases). CDR3 length equals 13 residues. V lost 0 bases and J 6 bases, leaving 7 bases between the germline ends. Germline loops: CDR1 SGHAT, CDR2 FQNNGV. Here the CDR3 DNA reads TGTGCCAGCAGCTTAGAAAGGGGGGATACGCAGTATTTT. Residues: CASSLERGDTQYF.

The chain links TRBV29-1 to TRBJ2-5; D is ambiguous. CDR1 SQVTM and CDR2 ANQGSEA come from the germline V gene. V lost 3 bases, J lost 5 bases, and 10 bases lay in between. This CDR3 spans 12 amino acids. CDR3 nucleotide sequence: TGCAGCGTTGACTCAGGTGGGGAGACCCAGTACTTC. Its protein is CSVDSGGETQYF.

This clone was observed a handful of times. The genes are TRBV2 and TRBJ1-1; 7 positions agree with TRBD1. Germline-derived CDR1 and CDR2 are SNHLY and FYNNEI. The CDR3 loop spans 13 amino acids. With 6 bases clipped from V and 3 bases from J, the junction kept 4 bases outside the gene matches. The CDR3 loop reads CASRVDRDTEAFF. CDR3 DNA sequence: TGTGCCAGCAGGGTAGACAGGGACACTGAAGCTTTCTTT.

This clone has a handful of counts. The V and J genes are TRBV20-1 and TRBJ2-3; the D gene is possibly TRBD1 (6 bases). V was clipped by 3 bases and J by 0 bases, with 19 bases between them. CDR3 size: 17 residues. CDR1 and CDR2 (germline): DFQATT, SNEGSKA (reference sequence). CDR3 protein: CSASEPRTATSTDTQYF. DNA for the CDR3: TGCAGTGCTAGTGAACCCCGGACAGCAACTAGCACAGATACGCAGTATTTT.

This clone is a singleton in its sample. The gene calls are TRBV19 and TRBJ2-3; TRBD2 agrees at 7 bases. This CDR3 comprises 13 residues. Germline assignment: CDR1 LNHDA and CDR2 SQIVND (reference sequence). V gave up 7 bases and J gave up 2 bases; unmatched junction bases: 3. As DNA, the CDR3 is TGTGCCAGTACCGGGGGGTACACAGATACGCAGTATTTT. This gives the protein CASTGGYTDTQYF.

The V call is TRBV5-4, the J call TRBJ2-3, with no clear D. Trimming left V 3 bases short and J 1 base short, with 15 bases between. Germline assignment: CDR1 SGHNT and CDR2 YYREEE (reference sequence). The CDR3 is 16 amino acids. The CDR3 sequence is CASSSWINAGTDTQYF. The CDR3 DNA sequence: TGTGCCAGCAGCTCCTGGATAAATGCGGGCACAGATACGCAGTATTTT.

This chain uses TRBV10-3 with TRBJ1-6, with 9 bases identical to TRBD1. Germline values: CDR1 ENHRY, CDR2 SYGVKD. J gave up 9 bases and V 4 bases, and 4 bases lay outside the gene matches. The CDR3 has 14 residues. CDR3 amino acids: CAISGDRETSPLHF. The CDR3, as DNA: TGTGCCATCAGTGGGGACAGGGAAACTTCACCCCTCCACTTT.

J is TRBJ2-3 and V is TRBV7-2, with D uncertain. V lost 5 bases and J 5 bases, leaving 5 bases between the germline ends. Germline V gives CDR1 SGHTA, CDR2 FQGNSA. CDR3 length equals 11 residues. CDR3 in DNA: TGTGCCAGCAGCCCCAGAGATACGCAGTATTTT. Amino acid sequence: CASSPRDTQYF.